This section outlines one T cell receptor (beta chain) sequence together with its context. The antigen it binds to is not known. No base qualities exist here, and no much larger clone lies one base off it. Each collaborating institution followed its own protocols to collect whole blood in K2EDTA tubes. Collaborator samples were shipped for TCRbeta analysis as frozen whole blood, isolated PBMCs, or DNA extracted from either sample type. TCRbeta CDR3 regions were amplified from genomic DNA by means of the immunoSEQ Assay, a bias-controlled multiplex PCR. The original pipeline was this. Within the assay, amplification of reference gene primers was used to estimate how many nucleated cells each sample contained. Sequence reads were collapsed and filtered to measure the absolute abundance of every unique TCRbeta CDR3 rearrangement. For each sample, productive Simpson clonality was calculated by taking the square root of Simpson's diversity index across productive rearrangements. Drawn from immuneACCESS, this table holds only the in-frame rearrangements with V and J called that TCRdb kept. Clones are partly lost; checked studies trace under half to an unresolved V gene and leave the rest unexplained. The DNA gave D and trimming, while V, J and clone size come from that table. This sample comprises about 43,000 clones, roughly 89% of them detected only once. Roughly 15% of the sample rests with the top ten.

The CDR3 numbers 14 residues from cysteine through phenylalanine. Only the CDR3 DNA stays, 42 bases, in frame from base 1. Trimming accounts for 7 bases at V and 7 bases at J, while the number of junction bases matched to no gene is 6. Sequences LNHDA (CDR1) and SQIVND (CDR2) are obtained from the germline V gene (reference sequence). These data are taken from a study of blood T cell repertoires in COVID-19 (dated by TCRdb to about 2020). Regarding the research as a whole: The collaborator samples originated in the United States, Italy and Spain and spanned the acute and convalescent phases of COVID-19. The prospective study material was composed of cDNA or gDNA derived from T cells, B-cell-depleted T cells, or PBMCs. Deeply sampled blood TCRbeta repertoires from subjects exposed to, actively infected with, or recovered from COVID-19 were included in the dataset. A freely available public database, intended as a resource for researchers studying the immune response to SARS-CoV-2, is where the repertoires were released. Samples were obtained from the ongoing ImmuneRACE study (first 160 participants) and from over 1,000 subjects provided by 6 global collaborators. Nearly every sample came with metadata listing a de-identified subject ID, COVID-19 status, age in years and sex. Where available, HLA class I and class II types were taken from metadata supplied by the sample provider and were not determined by assay-based typing.

The investigation overall reported the following: Clinical and demographic metadata were provided uncurated, with the amount varying by source and participant.

Sequenced: peripheral blood. This chain is built from TRBV19 and TRBJ1-5; TRBD1 matches 11 bases in the middle. This TCR was recovered from a man aged 60-69 years with active COVID-19. In nucleotides, the sequence is TGTGCCAGTACACGGACAGGGGGCGACCAGCCCCAGCATTTT. Its translation is CASTRTGGDQPQHF.